This TCR beta chain was documented in a study of T cell repertoires and HLA-DP antigens. As regards this clone: The antigen is unknown.

The PCR primers covered 54 TRBV and 13 TRBJ segments. For pre-culture CD4+ samples, the target was approximately 220,000 T cell genomes. Assay: immunoSEQ multiplex PCR; the TCRdb copy retains only in-frame clones and omits some. The sample records 65,000 to 90,000 clones, around 77% being singletons. V shed 5 bases, J shed 7 bases, and the junction held 9 bases outside the gene matches. Germline V lookup: CDR1 LNHDA, CDR2 SQIVND (reference sequence). The CDR3 is 16 residues long. Untouched CD4+ T cells were bead-isolated from PBMC at about 97.7% purity. The receptor was derived from a man in his 60s in good health and CMV-seronegative. The sample taken for sequencing was CD4+ T cells from PBMCs. V and J are TRBV19 and TRBJ1-4; 11 nucleotides match TRBD1. CDR3 protein: CASSSPSGTGGEKLFF. In DNA form, the CDR3 reads TGTGCCAGTAGTTCCCCGTCCGGGACAGGGGGTGAAAAACTGTTTTTT.